The sequence of this T cell receptor beta chain was determined in a study of read filtering for tumor transcriptome and immune sequencing. As for the study in general: The cohort had some 17 men and more than 13 women aged about 47 to 80, mean approximately 66 years.

Germline CDR1 reads DFQATT; CDR2 reads SNEGSKA (reference sequence). Trimming pared 3 bases from V and 8 bases from J, leaving 16 bases between. The CDR3 totals 13 residues. This clonotype was seen many times. This library used around 400 ng RNA and molecular barcoded adaptors spanning alpha/delta and beta/gamma chains. TCRdb passed the reads through MiXCR, listing each CDR3 protein once. Of fewer than 35,000 distinct CDR3 sequences in the sample, less than 20% were seen once. The material sequenced was a population of CD138-negative cells sorted from bone marrow. V gene TRBV20-1 combines with J gene TRBJ1-1, with D perhaps matching TRBD1 (6 bases). The TCR sequence derives from a donor at least 40 years old with multiple myeloma. For the CDR3, the DNA is TGCAGTGCTAGGGCCCTAAGGACAGCCGAAGCTTTCTTT. Its translation is CSARALRTAEAFF.